The subject of this entry is one TCR beta chain. This specimen comes from a study of cytotoxic CD8 clonotypes in ibrutinib-treated CLL. The repertoire was sequenced with immunoSEQ multiplex PCR; TCRdb's copy has only in-frame clones and lacks some. The data show approximately 200,000 clones, with 55% to 85% seen just once and about an eighth held by the top ten. The TCR comes from a human donor with chronic lymphocytic leukemia. The sample in question was PBMCs, obtained after 24 months of ibrutinib treatment.

CDR3 amino acids: CASSYRRTGDYGYTF. The CDR3 nucleotides are TGTGCCAGCAGCTATCGAAGGACGGGGGACTATGGCTACACCTTC. The V gene is TRBV6-5, the J gene TRBJ1-2; D perhaps matches TRBD1 (5 bases). Germline-derived CDR1 and CDR2 are MNHEY and SVGAGI. V was trimmed by 6 bases and J by 3 bases, leaving 17 bases between them. The CDR3 has 15 amino acids.